Each of the 3 T cell receptor beta chains below was sequenced from the same sample in a study of radiotherapy plus CTLA-4 blockade in lung cancer. TCRdb's copy holds only in-frame clones and misses some; the assay was immunoSEQ multiplex PCR. The sample lists roughly 92,000 clones, approximately 84% seen once, with about 2% in the top ten. Source: peripheral blood, taken from a patient treated with radiotherapy plus ipilimumab. These receptors all come from a human donor with non-small cell lung cancer who had a partial response to radiotherapy plus ipilimumab.

This chain uses TRBV5-1 with TRBJ2-7; 9 nucleotides align to TRBD1. With V trimmed by 0 bases and J by 2 bases, 3 bases remained unmatched. Per the germline V gene, CDR1 is SGHRS and CDR2 is YFSETQ. The CDR3 sequence is 15 residues long. CDR3 DNA: TGCGCCAGCAGCTTGGGTGGGACAGGGCCCTACGAGCAGTACGTC. It yields the protein CASSLGGTGPYEQYV.

The V and J genes are TRBV19 and TRBJ1-5; 8 nucleotides agree with TRBD1. The length of the CDR3 is 15 residues. Germline V gene lookup returns CDR1 LNHDA and CDR2 SQIVND (reference sequence). V was pared by 11 bases and J by 3 bases, with 12 bases of the junction left unmatched. The CDR3 spells CAAGTDRGFNQPQHF. Written as DNA, the CDR3 is TGTGCCGCCGGGACCGACAGGGGTTTCAATCAGCCCCAGCATTTT. Filled out from reference TRBV19 and TRBJ1-5, the complete variable domain reads DGGITQSPKYLFRKEGQNVTLSCEQNLNHDAMYWYRQDPGQGLRLIYYSQIVNDFQKGDIAEGYSVSREKKESFPLTVTSAQKNPTAFYLCAAGTDRGFNQPQHFGDGTRLSIL.

The chain links TRBV27 to TRBJ1-2; D ambiguous. The CDR3 loop spans 13 amino acids. V lost 5 bases to trimming and J lost 4 bases, with 11 bases between them. Germline values: CDR1 MNHEY, CDR2 SMNVEV (reference sequence). The CDR3 nucleotides are TGTGCCAGCAGTCCGGTCCCCATCTATGGCTACACCTTC. It specifies CASSPVPIYGYTF.